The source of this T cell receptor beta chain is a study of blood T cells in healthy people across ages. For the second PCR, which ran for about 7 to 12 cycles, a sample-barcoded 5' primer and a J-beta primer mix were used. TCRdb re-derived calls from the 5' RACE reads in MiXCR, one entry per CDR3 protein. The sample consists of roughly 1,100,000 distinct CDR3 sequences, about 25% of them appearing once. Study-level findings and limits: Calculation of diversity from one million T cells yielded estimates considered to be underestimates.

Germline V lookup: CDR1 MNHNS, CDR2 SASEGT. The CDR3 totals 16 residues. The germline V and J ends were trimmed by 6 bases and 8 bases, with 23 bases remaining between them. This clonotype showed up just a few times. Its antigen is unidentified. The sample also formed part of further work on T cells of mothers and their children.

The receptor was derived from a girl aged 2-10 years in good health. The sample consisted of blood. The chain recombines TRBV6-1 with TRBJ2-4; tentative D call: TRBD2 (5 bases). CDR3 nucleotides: TGTGCCAGCAGCCCCGAGAGAACCGGTCGGAGGTACATTCAGTACTTC. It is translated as CASSPERTGRRYIQYF.